These T cell receptor beta chains were read from a single sample in a study of OX40 agonist ivuxolimab in advanced cancers. Assay used: immunoSEQ multiplex PCR; TCRdb lists only in-frame clones, some missing. The table lists about 81,000 clones, 85% of them singletons. Sequenced here: CD4+ or CD8+ T cells sorted from blood, sampled in a trial of the OX40 agonist ivuxolimab. The source of these receptors is an adult with an advanced solid tumor such as melanoma, head and neck, liver or kidney cancer. Both conserved end residues are part of each CDR3. Each record gives: V gene, clone size, CDR3 length, D gene, J gene, CDR3 DNA, CDR3 protein. The D gene is left open where the match is weak. Size is omitted from some rows. Given values are once, few, many or a class for expanded clones.

TRBV7-2	-	14	TRBD1	TRBJ1-2	TGTGCCAGCAGCTATGGCTCAGGGACAGGTCACTACACCTTC	CASSYGSGTGHYTF
TRBV28	-	14	-	TRBJ2-7	TGTGCCAGCAGTGCGGGGACACCCACCTACGAGCAGTACTTC	CASSAGTPTYEQYF
TRBV11-3	-	16	TRBD1	TRBJ1-1	TGTGCCAGCAGCTTAGGCAGCCGCGGGGGACAGGCTGAAGCTTTCTTT	CASSLGSRGGQAEAFF
TRBV19	-	15	TRBD1	TRBJ1-3	TGTGCCAGTAGAGTAGACAGGGGATCTGGAAACACCATATATTTT	CASRVDRGSGNTIYF
TRBV5-6	-	16	TRBD2	TRBJ2-2	TGTGCCAGCAGCTGGGATCCAGCGGGGGGAACCGGGGAGCTGTTTTTT	CASSWDPAGGTGELFF
TRBV5-1	once	16	-	TRBJ2-5	TGCGCCAGCAGCTCGTCGACGGGCCACAGGAGAGAGACCCAGTACTTC	CASSSSTGHRRETQYF
TRBV18	few	12	-	TRBJ2-2	TGTGCCAGCTCACCCGCATCCGGGGAGCTGTTTTTT	CASSPASGELFF
TRBV28	-	12	TRBD1	TRBJ1-2	TGTGCCAGCAGTATACGACAGGGGGGTTACACCTTC	CASSIRQGGYTF
TRBV28	-	16	-	TRBJ1-6	TGTGCCAGCAGAGTCCCTTGGGGCGGAAATAATTCACCCCTCCACTTT	CASRVPWGGNNSPLHF
TRBV19	-	14	TRBD1	TRBJ1-5	TGTGCCAGTAGTTTTGAGGGGGCCAGGGGGCCCCAGCATTTT	CASSFEGARGPQHF
TRBV11-2	once	15	-	TRBJ1-5	TGTGCCAGCAGCTCGTTGACAGGTCTCAATCAGCCCCAGCATTTT	CASSSLTGLNQPQHF
TRBV19	-	19	TRBD2	TRBJ2-2	TGTGCCACCACAGCGGGACTAGCGGGGGGTGTTGCGAACACCGGGGAGCTGTTTTTT	CATTAGLAGGVANTGELFF
TRBV27	-	14	TRBD1	TRBJ1-2	TGTGCCAGCAGTTCGGGACAGGGGACATATGGCTACACCTTC	CASSSGQGTYGYTF
TRBV7-2	-	16	-	TRBJ2-5	TGTGCCAGCAGCTGGGGGCTGGCGGGAGTGCAAGAGACCCAGTACTTC	CASSWGLAGVQETQYF
TRBV10-3	-	17	-	TRBJ2-3	TGTGCCATTGGGGCCGGGGCAGGCCAAGGAAGGACAGATACGCAGTATTTT	CAIGAGAGQGRTDTQYF
TRBV5-1	-	16	TRBD1	TRBJ2-3	TGCGCCAGCAGCGCGGGTGGGGGACAGAGCACAGATACGCAGTATTTT	CASSAGGGQSTDTQYF
TRBV29-1	-	12	-	TRBJ1-3	TGCAGCGCCGCGGTCGCTGGAAACACCATATATTTT	CSAAVAGNTIYF
TRBV6-5	few	14	TRBD1	TRBJ1-2	TGTGCCAGCAGTTACAGGGACAGGGAATATGGCTACACCTTC	CASSYRDREYGYTF
TRBV4-3	-	13	-	TRBJ1-1	TGCGCCAGCAGCCAAGATAGGAACACTGAAGCTTTCTTT	CASSQDRNTEAFF
TRBV28	-	16	TRBD1	TRBJ2-4	TGTGCCAGCAGTGGGACAGGGGCTACGGCCAAAAACATTCAGTACTTC	CASSGTGATAKNIQYF
TRBV18	-	16	TRBD1	TRBJ2-4	TGTGCCAGCTCACCCCAGGGCGACAGGGTGGTACGGATTCAGTACTTC	CASSPQGDRVVRIQYF
TRBV5-4	-	13	-	TRBJ1-2	TGTGCCAGCAGTCAGGGCAGGGCGGAAGGCTACACCTTC	CASSQGRAEGYTF
TRBV4-1	-	18	-	TRBJ2-1	TGCGCCAGCAGCCATGGTCTCGCCCGCGGGGCCCGTTTCAATGAGCAGTTCTTC	CASSHGLARGARFNEQFF
TRBV9	-	15	-	TRBJ1-5	TGTGCCAGCAGCGCACCTGGACAGTCCAATCAGCCCCAGCATTTT	CASSAPGQSNQPQHF
TRBV13	few	12	-	TRBJ2-3	TGTGCCAGCAGCTACTCAGGAGATACGCAGTATTTT	CASSYSGDTQYF
TRBV10-3	-	11	-	TRBJ2-7	TGTGCCATCAGGGACGGATACGAGCAGTACTTC	CAIRDGYEQYF
TRBV7-2	-	14	TRBD2	TRBJ2-4	TGTGCCAGCAGCCTCTGGACTAGCGGCCCATCACAGTACTTC	CASSLWTSGPSQYF
TRBV10-3	-	16	-	TRBJ1-1	TGTGCCATCAGGGAAAGGGCGGGACGGGTAAACACTGAAGCTTTCTTT	CAIRERAGRVNTEAFF
TRBV7-2	-	15	-	TRBJ2-3	TGTGCCAGCAGCCAATCGGGACTCCCCACAGATACGCAGTATTTT	CASSQSGLPTDTQYF
TRBV19	-	11	-	TRBJ2-1	TGTGCCAGTAGTATAGTAGGTGAGCAGTTCTTC	CASSIVGEQFF